This T cell receptor (beta chain) was profiled in a study of blood T cells in healthy people across ages. Comment on this clonotype: A junction boundary mismatches the germline segment, possibly from a read error.

CDR1 and CDR2 (germline): SGHTA, FQGNSA. This CDR3 has 15 amino acids. With a J-beta primer mix and a sample-barcoded 5' primer, a second PCR ran roughly 6 to 11 cycles. In TCRdb, the 5' RACE reads were re-called with MiXCR into one record per CDR3 protein. This sample has 1.5 million or so distinct CDR3 sequences, with approximately 40% found just once. The sequenced sample was blood. The chain couples TRBV7-2 to TRBJ2-1, with D tentatively TRBD2 (6 bases). The sequence was obtained from a woman younger than 30 in good health. The CDR3 bases are TGTGCCAGCAGCCTAGCGTACCTCCTAGGAGATGAGCAGTTCTTC. Translation gives CASSLAYLLGDEQFF.